Sequencing of this T cell receptor (beta chain) was carried out in a study of naive and memory T cell subsets. The beta constant-region primer was an equimolar mix of two oligonucleotides covering TRBC1 and TRBC2. TCRdb re-called the UMI-ligation and nested PCR reads with MiXCR, one entry per CDR3 protein. The sample has under 150,000 distinct CDR3 sequences, around 15% seen once; the top ten hold about 0.14%. Looked up from germline, CDR1 is SNHLY and CDR2 is FYNNEI. With V trimmed by 3 bases and J by 5 bases, 10 bases remained unmatched. CDR3 size: 16 residues. The sequenced material came from naive CD4+ T cells from blood. This TCR derives from a human donor in good health. This chain links TRBV2 with TRBJ1-2; 9 bases are a match to TRBD1. CDR3 in amino acids: CASSDFRDRAVYGYTF. The CDR3 nucleotides read TGTGCCAGCAGTGACTTCCGGGACAGGGCTGTGTATGGCTACACCTTC.